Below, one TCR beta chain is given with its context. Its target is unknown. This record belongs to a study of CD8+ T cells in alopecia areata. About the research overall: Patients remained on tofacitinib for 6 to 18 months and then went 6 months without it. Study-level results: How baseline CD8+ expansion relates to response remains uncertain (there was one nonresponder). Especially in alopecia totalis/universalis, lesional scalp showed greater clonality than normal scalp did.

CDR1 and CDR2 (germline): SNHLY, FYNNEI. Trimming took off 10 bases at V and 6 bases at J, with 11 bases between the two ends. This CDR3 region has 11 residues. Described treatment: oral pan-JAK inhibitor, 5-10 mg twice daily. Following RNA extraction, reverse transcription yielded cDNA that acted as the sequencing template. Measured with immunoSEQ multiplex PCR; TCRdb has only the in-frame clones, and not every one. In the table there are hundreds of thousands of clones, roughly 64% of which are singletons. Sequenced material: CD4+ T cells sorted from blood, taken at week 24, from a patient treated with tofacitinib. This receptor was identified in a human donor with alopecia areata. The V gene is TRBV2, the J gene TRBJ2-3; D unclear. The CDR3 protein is CAIHRRDTQYF. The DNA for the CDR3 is TGTGCCATCCACCGCCGGGATACGCAGTATTTT.